These 20 T cell receptor beta chains came from one sample sequenced in a study of T cell repertoires in cytomegalovirus infection. TCRdb analysed the reads with MiXCR anew, one entry per CDR3 protein. The sample lists roughly 500,000 distinct CDR3 sequences; 30% to 35% were seen once. Their cognate antigens are unknown. This specimen was cultured PBMCs, taken from culture after CMV antigen stimulation. These receptors originate from a human donor in good health (CMV status not recorded). Some clones in this sample may be carry-over from other donors' samples.

CDR3 sequence reads: CASRTTGSSSGNTIYF. The CDR3 DNA follows: TGTGCCAGCAGAACGACAGGGTCAAGCTCTGGAAACACCATATATTTT. The gene calls are TRBV28 and TRBJ1-3; TRBD1 matches at 7 bases. Trimming took 6 bases from V and 0 from J; bases not matched to a gene: 8. The CDR3 has 16 residues. CDR1 and CDR2 from the germline V gene are MDHEN and SYDVKM.

This clonotype showed up just a few times. The chain combines TRBV10-2 with TRBJ2-1; 11 bases line up with TRBD2. V was pared by 0 bases and J by 0 bases, with 4 bases of the junction left unmatched. The CDR3 totals 18 residues. Germline V gives CDR1 WSHSY, CDR2 SAAADI. The CDR3 protein is CASSESGLAGVSYNEQFF. CDR3 nucleotide sequence: TGCGCCAGCAGTGAGTCTGGACTAGCGGGCGTCTCCTACAATGAGCAGTTCTTC.

This chain joins TRBV6-6 and TRBJ1-2, with 11 bases matching TRBD1. From germline, CDR1 is MNHNY and CDR2 SVGAGI (reference sequence). Unmatched junction bases numbered 4, after V lost 5 bases and J lost 8 bases. The CDR3 is made up of 13 amino acids. The CDR3 reads CASSRTGGGGYTF. In DNA, the CDR3 is TGTGCCAGCAGTAGGACAGGGGGCGGGGGCTACACCTTC.

This clonotype was observed a handful of times. V is TRBV6-1 and J is TRBJ2-7; D call uncertain. The ends were cut back, 8 bases at V and 2 bases at J, with 10 bases in the middle. This CDR3 comprises 12 residues. Per the germline V gene, CDR1 is MNHNS and CDR2 is SASEGT. The CDR3 region is CASGRTPYEQYF. CDR3 bases: TGTGCCAGCGGGCGGACCCCCTACGAGCAGTACTTC.

The chain uses TRBV7-6 and TRBJ2-2, with D tentatively TRBD1 (6 bases). The CDR3 is 17 amino acids. CDR1 and CDR2 (germline): SGHVS, FNYEAQ. Between the trimmed V and J ends, which lost 5 bases and 2 bases, there was a span of 18 bases. This CDR3 is CASSPRALGTNTGELFF. For the CDR3, the DNA is TGTGCCAGCAGCCCTCGGGCGTTGGGGACAAACACCGGGGAGCTGTTTTTT.

This clonotype was recorded only once. V usage is TRBV27 and J usage is TRBJ2-5; D is ambiguous. CDR3 length: 14 amino acids. Trimming removed 4 bases from V and 5 bases from J, with 14 bases in between. Germline CDR1 reads MNHEY; CDR2 reads SMNVEV (reference sequence). For the CDR3, the DNA is TGTGCCAGCAGTTCGGTCGGAAGGGTCGAGACCCAGTACTTC. Its protein product is CASSSVGRVETQYF.

This chain links TRBV28 with TRBJ2-7; D is undetermined. Trimming cost V 5 bases and J 0 bases, with 17 bases left between them. CDR1 MDHEN and CDR2 SYDVKM come from the germline V gene. The CDR3 is made up of 16 amino acids. The CDR3, as DNA: TGTGCCAGCAGTGGGGTAGGTGGCTTCCCCTCCTACGAGCAGTACTTC. This translates into CASSGVGGFPSYEQYF.

The CDR3 coding sequence is TGTGCTAGTGGTTTGGATCGCAGGGCCCTGCTTCGGGCCCAGTACTTC. Its translation is CASGLDRRALLRAQYF. The chain carries TRBV12-5 and TRBJ2-5; perhaps TRBD1 as D (5 bases). The CDR3 consists of 16 residues. Germline CDR1 reads LGHNT; CDR2 reads FRNRAP. The V gene lost 1 base and the J gene lost 9 bases, with 21 bases spanning the gap. Drawing the rest from reference TRBV12-5 and TRBJ2-5, the complete variable domain is DARVTQTPRHKVTEMGQEVTMRCQPILGHNTVFWYRQTMMQGLELLAYFRNRAPLDDSGMPKDRFSAEMPDATLATLKIQPSEPRDSAVYFCASGLDRRALLRAQYFGPGTRLLVL.

This chain connects TRBV6-2 or TRBV6-3 to TRBJ1-1; D gene unclear. The CDR3 contains 14 residues. The germline V gene encodes CDR1 MNHEY and CDR2 SVGEGT. V lost 4 bases, J lost 2 bases, and 11 bases lay in between. CDR3 protein: CASSSDSFNTEAFF. In DNA form, the CDR3 reads TGTGCCAGCAGTTCCGATTCTTTCAACACTGAAGCTTTCTTT.

This clonotype was recorded a few times. The V call is TRBV12-3 or TRBV12-4, the J call TRBJ1-2; 9 nucleotides line up with TRBD1. This CDR3 region has 14 residues. The trim removed 3 bases at V and 5 bases at J, leaving 4 bases unmatched. Here the CDR3 reads CASSFGTGIYGYTF. Here the CDR3 DNA reads TGTGCCAGCAGTTTTGGGACAGGGATTTATGGCTACACCTTC.

The chain is built from TRBV19 and TRBJ2-3; no firm D call. The CDR3 is 15 amino acids. CDR1 and CDR2 (germline): LNHDA, SQIVND (reference sequence). Deletions cut 3 bases from V and 2 bases from J, with 12 bases between. The CDR3 coding sequence is TGTGCCAGTAGTATCGGGCGGTCGTTCACAGATACGCAGTATTTT. Its protein is CASSIGRSFTDTQYF.

The chain uses TRBV5-4 and TRBJ1-1; TRBD1 is a possible D gene (5 bases). V was cut by 4 bases and J by 1 base, with 14 bases left in between. This CDR3 is 15 amino acids long. Germline-derived CDR1 and CDR2 are SGHNT and YYREEE (reference sequence). CDR3 nucleotides: TGTGCCAGCAGCCCACGGGGGGAACGGAACACTGAAGCTTTCTTT. Translation: CASSPRGERNTEAFF.

The chain has TRBV9 and TRBJ2-5, with D maybe TRBD1 (5 bases). CDR1 is SGDLS, CDR2 YYNGEE, per germline. CDR3 length equals 13 residues. Trimming took 2 bases from V and 7 from J, leaving 12 bases between them. The CDR3 protein is CASSVRTQGTQYF. CDR3 coding DNA: TGTGCCAGCAGCGTTCGAACCCAGGGGACCCAGTACTTC.

V and J are TRBV9 and TRBJ1-1, with a possible D match to TRBD1 (5 bases). The V end lost 2 bases, the J end lost 5 bases, and 16 bases lay between the germline ends. Germline V gene data show CDR1 as SGDLS and CDR2 as YYNGEE. The CDR3 extends over 15 amino acids. CDR3 DNA sequence: TGTGCCAGCAGCGTGATTGGCAGGCGGGGGACTGAAGCTTTCTTT. It translates to CASSVIGRRGTEAFF.

This clonotype was counted a few times. V and J are TRBV10-3 and TRBJ2-1; D call uncertain. Per the germline V gene, CDR1 is ENHRY and CDR2 is SYGVKD. This CDR3 region has 15 residues. V was shortened by 0 bases and J by 5 bases, with 11 bases between the two germline ends. Here the CDR3 DNA reads TGTGCCATCAGTGAGTCAGCTAGTTACCACAATGAGCAGTTCTTC. This gives the protein CAISESASYHNEQFF.

This clonotype was seen a handful of times. This rearrangement joins TRBV18 to TRBJ2-1; 11 bases are shared with TRBD2. With 3 bases clipped from V and 9 bases from J, the junction kept 4 bases outside the gene matches. The V gene's germline CDR1 is KGHSH and CDR2 LQKENI. This CDR3 is 14 amino acids long. CDR3 sequence: CASSPGLAETEQFF. CDR3 nucleotides: TGTGCCAGCTCACCGGGACTAGCGGAAACTGAGCAGTTCTTC.

This clonotype was observed at least ten times. The rearrangement uses TRBV7-2 and TRBJ1-1; no clear D gene. Germline V gene data show CDR1 as SGHTA and CDR2 as FQGNSA. The CDR3 covers 13 residues. The V gene lost 5 bases and the J gene lost 1 base, with 8 bases spanning the gap. This chain's CDR3 is CASSPRRNTEAFF. Written as DNA, the CDR3 is TGTGCCAGCAGCCCCCGACGGAACACTGAAGCTTTCTTT.

Only a few counts were recorded for this clonotype. This chain uses TRBV20-1 with TRBJ2-1; no firm D call. Germline CDR1 DFQATT, CDR2 SNEGSKA (reference sequence). V lost 3 bases to trimming and J lost 7 bases, with 10 bases between them. The CDR3 totals 12 residues. The CDR3, as DNA: TGCAGTGCTAGTAGGGTTTCGAATGAGCAGTTCTTC. It is translated as CSASRVSNEQFF.

This clonotype was counted a few times. The genes are TRBV4-1 and TRBJ2-1; 9 bases fit TRBD2. The trim removed 3 bases at V and 3 bases at J, leaving 9 bases unmatched. The CDR3 sequence is 17 residues long. Germline V lookup: CDR1 MGHRA, CDR2 YSYEKL. The CDR3 spells CASSQTLLTSGYNEQFF. The CDR3 DNA is TGCGCCAGCAGCCAGACGCTTTTGACTAGCGGCTACAATGAGCAGTTCTTC.

J is TRBJ2-1 and V is TRBV29-1; 11 bases are shared with TRBD2. This CDR3 is built from 12 residues. Germline CDR1 and CDR2: SQVTM and ANQGSEA. The V gene end was trimmed by 4 bases and the J gene end by 15 bases; junction bases not matched to a gene: 8. CDR3 DNA: TGCAGCGTTGTGACTAGCGGGACTGTGGCGTTCTTC. Its protein is CSVVTSGTVAFF.